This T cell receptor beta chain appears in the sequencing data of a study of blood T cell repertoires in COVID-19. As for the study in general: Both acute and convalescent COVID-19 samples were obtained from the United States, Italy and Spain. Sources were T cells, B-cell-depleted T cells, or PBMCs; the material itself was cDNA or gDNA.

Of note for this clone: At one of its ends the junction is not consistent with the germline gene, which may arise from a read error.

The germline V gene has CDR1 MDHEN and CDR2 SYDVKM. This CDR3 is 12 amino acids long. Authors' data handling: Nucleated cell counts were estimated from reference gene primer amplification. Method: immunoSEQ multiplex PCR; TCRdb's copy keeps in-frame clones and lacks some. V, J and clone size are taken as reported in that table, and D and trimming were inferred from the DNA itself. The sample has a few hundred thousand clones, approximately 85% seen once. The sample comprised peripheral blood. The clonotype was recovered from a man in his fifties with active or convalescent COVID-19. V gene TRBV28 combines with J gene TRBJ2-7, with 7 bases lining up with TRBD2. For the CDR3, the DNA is TGTGCCAGCAGTTTACCCCGGGAGGCCCTTGACTTC. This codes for CASSLPREALDF.